The sequence of this TCR beta chain was determined in a study of blood T cell repertoires in COVID-19. Profiled with immunoSEQ multiplex PCR; TCRdb holds only in-frame clones, not every one. The data show approximately 230,000 clones, around four fifths seen once. This clone has only a few counts. This TCR derives from a man aged 35 to 55 who had recovered from COVID-19. Sequenced sample: PBMCs or T cells enriched from blood (not recorded which).

CDR3 amino acids: CASSLSQAAGAQPQHF. In DNA, the CDR3 is TGTGCCAGTAGTCTTTCCCAAGCGGCGGGGGCTCAGCCCCAGCATTTT. The chain combines TRBV19 with TRBJ1-5; TRBD1 is a possible D gene (6 bases). This CDR3 region has 16 residues. Germline V CDR1 and CDR2: LNHDA, SQIVND (reference sequence). Trimming left V 5 bases short and J 6 bases short, with 20 bases between.